Included here is one TCR beta chain sequence, with context. What it binds is not known. Cells were stimulated nonspecifically with anti-CD3/anti-CD28 magnetic beads. Sorting selected CD4+ T cells upregulating both CD40 ligand and CD69. PBMCs were depleted of CD8+ T cells before stimulation. A roughly 20-hour stimulation of CD8-depleted PBMCs used anti-CD28/CD49d costimulation, CD40-blocking antibody and enfuvirtide. This entry is derived from a study of persistence of HIV-infected CD4 T cells. Study background: Anti-CD3/anti-CD28 stimulation activated a higher proportion of cells than antigen stimulation, with lower memory fraction.

Sequencing used immunoSEQ version 4 in survey mode. The data were produced by immunoSEQ multiplex PCR, yet TCRdb's version contains in-frame clones alone and is incomplete. The profile shows 45,000 or so clones, 88% of them singletons. General study results and limits: TCRbeta richness was lower in CMV- and Gag-responding cells than in anti-CD3/anti-CD28-responding cells.

From germline, CDR1 is SGHTA and CDR2 FQGTGA. This CDR3 contains 13 residues. V gave up 3 bases and J gave up 4 bases, with 7 bases separating them. This sequence joins TRBV7-3 and TRBJ2-1; no clear D gene. The input for sequencing was CD4+ T cells sorted from PBMCs after 18-hour stimulation, taken from a patient who received antiretroviral therapy. This clonotype was sampled from an adult woman with HIV who was CMV-seropositive. The CDR3 coding sequence is TGTGCCAGCAGCTTTCTTGGGTACAATGAGCAGTTCTTC. The encoded protein is CASSFLGYNEQFF.